A selection of T cell receptor beta chains follows, all from one sample in a study of blood T cell repertoires in COVID-19. TCRdb's copy holds only in-frame clones and misses some; the assay was immunoSEQ multiplex PCR. The table shows around 60,000 clones, with about 90% occurring only once. The source material was peripheral blood. These receptors all stem from a man in his fifties or sixties with active COVID-19. Each CDR3 is given with its conserved first and last residue. Fields, in order: V gene, J gene, clone size, D gene, CDR3 DNA, CDR3 protein. The D gene is left open where the match is weak. Clone size is stated in some rows and not others, as once, few, many or a class when expanded.

>TRBV7-3|TRBJ2-3|.|.
TGTGCCAGCAGCTTAGCCGGCGGGAGCACAGATACGCAGTATTTT
CASSLAGGSTDTQYF
>TRBV6-1|TRBJ1-5|.|.
TGTGCCAGCAGTGAAATGGGGGGTCAGCCCCAGCATTTT
CASSEMGGQPQHF
>TRBV4-2|TRBJ2-7|.|.
TGTGCCAGCAGCCAAGATTACGACATCTACGAGCAGTACTTC
CASSQDYDIYEQYF
>TRBV2|TRBJ2-7|.|TRBD2
TGTGCCAGCACCAGACAAGGGACTAGCGGGAGGCATACCTACGAGCAGTACTTC
CASTRQGTSGRHTYEQYF
>TRBV7-2|TRBJ2-7|.|.
TGTGCCAGCAGCTTATCACCGGGACTCGGATACTACGAGCAGTACTTC
CASSLSPGLGYYEQYF
>TRBV3-1/TRBV3-2|TRBJ2-1|.|TRBD2
TGTGCCAGCAGTCCGGGACTAGCGGGAGCCTCCTTCGACAATGAGCAGTTCTTC
CASSPGLAGASFDNEQFF
>TRBV6-5|TRBJ2-5|.|.
TGTGCCAGCAGTTCAGTGAGGGGAGGGACCCAGTACTTC
CASSSVRGGTQYF
>TRBV3-1/TRBV3-2|TRBJ2-3|.|.
TGTGCCAGCAGCCTGACGGGGTGGGCGAATACGCAGTATTTT
CASSLTGWANTQYF
>TRBV6-5|TRBJ2-7|.|.
TGTGCCAGCACTGGTTCACGAGGGCTTGGAGAGCAGTACTTC
CASTGSRGLGEQYF
>TRBV28|TRBJ2-7|.|.
TGTGCCAGCAGTTTAAATTGGGACATCTCCTACGAGCAGTACTTC
CASSLNWDISYEQYF
>TRBV20-1|TRBJ2-7|.|TRBD1
TGCAGTGCTGGTGGGACAGCGATATGCGAGCAGTACTTC
CSAGGTAICEQYF
>TRBV5-1|TRBJ2-1|once|TRBD2
TGCGCCAGCAGCTTTACTAGCGGGAGCTCCTACAATGAGCAGTTCTTC
CASSFTSGSSYNEQFF
>TRBV5-8|TRBJ2-3|.|.
TGTGCCAGCAGCCGCGGGACTAGCACAGATACGCAGTATTTT
CASSRGTSTDTQYF
>TRBV4-1|TRBJ2-1|.|.
TGCGCCAGCAGCCCTCTCGGGCGGGGGCCTGCCCCGGGGGAGCAGTTCTTC
CASSPLGRGPAPGEQFF
>TRBV10-3|TRBJ2-3|.|.
TGTGCCATCATGGAGACTGGGAGCACAGATACGCAGTATTTT
CAIMETGSTDTQYF
>TRBV2|TRBJ2-7|.|.
TGTGCCAGCGCCATAGTGGGGTCAGGGGACGAGCAGTACTTC
CASAIVGSGDEQYF
>TRBV7-9|TRBJ2-7|.|TRBD1
TGTGCCAGCAGCCGGACAGGGGGCGAGCAGTACTTC
CASSRTGGEQYF
>TRBV28|TRBJ2-2|.|.
TGTGCCAGCTCTCAGAGGGGGGAGCTGTTTTTT
CASSQRGELFF
>TRBV6-1|TRBJ2-5|.|TRBD1
TGTGCCAGCAGTGACAGGGGGCTTTGGGAGACCCAGTACTTC
CASSDRGLWETQYF
>TRBV5-8|TRBJ1-3|.|.
TGTGCCAGCAGCTCCCGGGAGCTCGGTGGAAACACCATATATTTT
CASSSRELGGNTIYF
>TRBV6-5|TRBJ2-7|once|TRBD1
TGTGCCAGCAGCAGGACAGGGGGTGTAGAAGAGCAGTACTTC
CASSRTGGVEEQYF
>TRBV5-1|TRBJ2-3|.|TRBD1
TGCGCCAGCAGCTTGGTGGGGACAGGGTCTCCAGATACGCAGTATTTT
CASSLVGTGSPDTQYF
>TRBV5-8|TRBJ2-3|.|TRBD2
TGTGCCAGCAGCTCCGGATGGTCTAGCGGGGGGACAGATACGCAGTATTTT
CASSSGWSSGGTDTQYF
>TRBV6-5|TRBJ2-7|.|.
TGTGCCAGCACCCCCTCCGCGTACTACGAGCAGTACTTC
CASTPSAYYEQYF
>TRBV27|TRBJ2-1|.|.
TGTGCCAGCACCTTCTGGGGGGGCGCCTACAATGAGCAGTTCTTC
CASTFWGGAYNEQFF
>TRBV10-3|TRBJ2-1|.|.
TGTGCCATCACCGATTACGGTGAGCAGTTCTTC
CAITDYGEQFF
>TRBV28|TRBJ2-1|.|.
TGTGCCAGCGGAAAGGGACCGATTAGCGGCTACCCCAATGAGCAGTTCTTC
CASGKGPISGYPNEQFF
>TRBV19|TRBJ2-2|.|.
TGTGCCAGTAGTAAATTTCGGGGCACCGGGGAGCTGTTTTTT
CASSKFRGTGELFF
>TRBV6-2/TRBV6-3|TRBJ2-3|.|TRBD2
TGTGCCAGCAGTGATCCCCGCGGGAGTAGCACAGATACGCAGTATTTT
CASSDPRGSSTDTQYF
>TRBV19|TRBJ1-4|.|TRBD1
TGTGCCAGTAGATCCACCGGGACAGGCTCAACTAATGAAAAACTGTTTTTT
CASRSTGTGSTNEKLFF
>TRBV9|TRBJ2-1|.|TRBD2
TGTGCCAGCAGCGTAGCGGGAGGGCCATACAATGAGCAGTTCTTC
CASSVAGGPYNEQFF
>TRBV30|TRBJ1-1|.|TRBD1
TGTGCCTGGGAGGGACAGATGAACACTGAAGCTTTCTTT
CAWEGQMNTEAFF
>TRBV5-1|TRBJ2-4|.|.
TGCGCCAGCAGCGGAGGGAACGCCAAAAACATTCAGTACTTC
CASSGGNAKNIQYF
>TRBV7-8|TRBJ1-2|.|TRBD1
TGTGCCAGCAGCTCCGGGACAGATTATGGCTACACCTTC
CASSSGTDYGYTF
>TRBV4-1|TRBJ1-3|.|TRBD1
TGCGCCAGCAGCCTCCAGGGGGGCACCATATATTTT
CASSLQGGTIYF
>TRBV12-3/TRBV12-4|TRBJ2-5|.|.
TGTGCCAGCAGGGAGGGGACGATGGAGACCCAGTACTTC
CASREGTMETQYF
>TRBV24-1|TRBJ1-5|once|TRBD1
TGTGCCCACTTTACAGGGGTCCATCAGCCCCAGCATTTT
CAHFTGVHQPQHF
>TRBV7-3|TRBJ2-3|.|.
TGTGCCAGCAGCTTAACTGGCGCGGGTTGGGGATCTACCACAGATACGCAGTATTTT
CASSLTGAGWGSTTDTQYF
>TRBV3-1/TRBV3-2|TRBJ1-6|.|TRBD1
TGTGCCAGCAGCCAAGCCACAGGGGATAATTCACCCCTCCACTTT
CASSQATGDNSPLHF
>TRBV18|TRBJ2-1|.|.
TGTGCCAGCTCACAACAGGGTCAGGGGAATGAGCAGTTCTTC
CASSQQGQGNEQFF
>TRBV7-9|TRBJ1-4|.|.
TGTGCCAGCAGCCAACGGGAACTCACTAATGAAAAACTGTTTTTT
CASSQRELTNEKLFF
>TRBV7-9|TRBJ1-2|.|TRBD1
TGTGCCAGCAGTCAGACAGGGGTGCTCTATGGCTACACCTTC
CASSQTGVLYGYTF
>TRBV11-2|TRBJ2-5|.|TRBD1
TGTGCCAGCAGCTTATCCTACGGACAGGGTCGAGAGACCCAGTACTTC
CASSLSYGQGRETQYF
>TRBV4-2|TRBJ1-1|.|TRBD1
TGTGCCAGCAGCCAACCGACAGGGGGTGTTGCTGAAGCTTTCTTT
CASSQPTGGVAEAFF
>TRBV7-2|TRBJ2-7|.|TRBD2
TGTGCCAGCAGCCCCGGACTAGCAGGAACCTACGAGCAGTACTTC
CASSPGLAGTYEQYF
>TRBV9|TRBJ2-1|.|TRBD2
TGTGCCAGCAGCCCCCAAGAGGCTAGCGGATACAATGAGCAGTTCTTC
CASSPQEASGYNEQFF
>TRBV5-1|TRBJ2-7|.|TRBD2
TGCGCCAGCAGCCCCCTAGCGGGGGTTCTCTCCTACGAGCAGTACTTC
CASSPLAGVLSYEQYF
>TRBV5-1|TRBJ1-2|.|.
TGCGCCAGCAGCTTTTGGACAGATAACTATGGCTACACCTTC
CASSFWTDNYGYTF
>TRBV19|TRBJ1-5|.|.
TGTGCTGGGGGGATCGGCAATCAGCCCCAGCATTTT
CAGGIGNQPQHF
>TRBV5-1|TRBJ2-1|.|TRBD2
TGCGCCAGCAGCTTCGTACTAGCGGGGGGAGGAAATGAGCAGTTCTTC
CASSFVLAGGGNEQFF
>TRBV19|TRBJ2-3|once|.
TGTGCCAGTAGTATGGCAGACACAGATACGCAGTATTTT
CASSMADTDTQYF
>TRBV14|TRBJ2-1|.|TRBD2
TGTGCCAGCAGCTCTCAACTAGCGGGCGAGCAGTTCTTC
CASSSQLAGEQFF